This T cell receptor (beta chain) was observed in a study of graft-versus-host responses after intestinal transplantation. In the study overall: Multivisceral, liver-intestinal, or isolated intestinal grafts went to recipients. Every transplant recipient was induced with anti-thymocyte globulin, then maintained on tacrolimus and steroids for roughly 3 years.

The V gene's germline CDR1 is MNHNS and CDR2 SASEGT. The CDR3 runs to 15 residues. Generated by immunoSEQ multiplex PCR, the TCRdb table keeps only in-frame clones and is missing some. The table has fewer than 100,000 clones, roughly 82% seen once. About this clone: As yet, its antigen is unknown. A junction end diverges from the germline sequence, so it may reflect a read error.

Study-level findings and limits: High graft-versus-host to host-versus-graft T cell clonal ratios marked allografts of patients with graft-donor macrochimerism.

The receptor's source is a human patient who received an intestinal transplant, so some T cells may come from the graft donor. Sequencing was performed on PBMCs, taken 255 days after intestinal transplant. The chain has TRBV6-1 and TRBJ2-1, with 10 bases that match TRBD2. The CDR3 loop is CASREEREGHNEQFF. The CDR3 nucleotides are TGTGCCAGCAGGGAAGAGCGGGAGGGGCACAATGAGCAGTTCTTC.